This TCR beta chain came from a study of blood T cell repertoires in COVID-19. The wider study: The United States, Italy and Spain were the sources of the acute and convalescent COVID-19 samples. PBMCs, B-cell-depleted T cells, or T cells provided the cDNA or gDNA that made up the material.

The authors' processing: Reference gene primer amplification in the assay estimated nucleated cell counts. Clones were sequenced by immunoSEQ multiplex PCR, and TCRdb holds only the in-frame ones, with some missing. The V and J calls and clone size are taken from that table; D and trimming were inferred from the DNA. The sample has roughly 150,000 clones, roughly 84% seen once. Germline-derived CDR1 and CDR2 are SGHTA and FQGNSA. Trimming cost V 1 base and J 2 bases, with 9 bases left between them. The CDR3 extends over 16 amino acids. The gene calls are TRBV7-2 and TRBJ1-6, with D possibly TRBD1 on 5 matching bases. The clonotype comes from a human donor in a cohort sampled during active COVID-19. Sequencing was performed on peripheral blood. This CDR3 is CASSLDRSPYNSPLHF. DNA for the CDR3: TGTGCCAGCAGCTTAGACAGGTCCCCCTATAATTCACCCCTCCACTTT.